This T cell receptor (beta chain) was documented in a study of cytomegalovirus exposure and HLA in healthy donors. The study's findings and limits: Reportedly, cytomegalovirus status was diagnosed with high sensitivity and specificity.

PCR amplification relied on 60 Vbeta primers (plus 13 Jbeta primers). TCRdb keeps only in-frame clones here, not all; method: immunoSEQ multiplex PCR. The repertoire includes about 87,000 clones, 70% to 80% of them detected once, and about 22% sits in the top ten. Germline values: CDR1 SGHVS, CDR2 FNYEAQ. The CDR3 totals 13 residues. Between the trimmed V and J ends, which lost 2 bases and 8 bases, there was a span of 10 bases. About this clone: The antigen remains unidentified.

Sequenced input: PBMCs. This receptor was taken from a man aged 25-40 years in good health and CMV-seropositive. This sequence joins TRBV7-6 and TRBJ1-3; D gene unclear. CDR3 in amino acids: CASSLTRLDTIYF. The CDR3 DNA reads TGTGCCAGCAGCTTAACCAGACTAGACACCATATATTTT.